Here is one T cell receptor beta chain with its context. What antigen it recognizes has not been identified. The record has no base qualities; no much larger clone is one base away. The library was made by the immunoSEQ multiplex PCR assay. TCRdb stores this immuneACCESS table with in-frame sequences only. Part of the clones is absent; in the studies checked, under half of the shortfall reflects unresolved V genes, and no reason is known for the rest. This sample holds tens of thousands of clones; around 92% were observed only once. The ten largest clonotypes hold about 2.9% of the sample. The CDR3 has 15 amino acids, counting the end cysteine and phenylalanine. Kept here is only the CDR3 DNA, which spans 45 bases and is read in frame from base 1. The germline V gene yields SGHVS for CDR1 and FQNEAQ for CDR2. V is pared back by 0 bases and J by 3 bases, with 9 bases lying between the germline termini.

The data originate from a study of T cells after somatic rescue of genetic block (dated by TCRdb to between 2020 and 2021). Context from the whole study: What the study looked at was long-term robustness, specifically in a T-cell system that came about through somatic rescue of a genetic block in T-cell development.

Sequences were obtained from peripheral blood mononuclear cells (PBMCs). The chain is made from TRBV7-8 and TRBJ1-5, with no D gene named confidently. The TCR was taken from a man in his forties. The encoded CDR3 is CASSLARSVNQPQHF. The nucleotides are TGTGCCAGCAGCTTAGCGAGGTCCGTCAATCAGCCCCAGCATTTT.